This TCR beta chain stems from a study of OX40 agonist ivuxolimab in advanced cancers. Background for the entire study: Ivuxolimab, which targeted the costimulatory receptor OX40 (CD134), was an agonistic, fully human IgG2 monoclonal antibody. The monotherapy dose-escalation portion (N ≈ 55 patients) of the phase I ivuxolimab trial is reported in the paper. The dose-escalation cohort was around 83% male with a mean age of about 60 years, ranging from roughly 20 to 80. Intravenous ivuxolimab was administered to patients every 2 weeks at six dose levels: 0.01, 0.1, 0.3, 1.5, 3 and 10 mg/kg. Partial responses occurred in three dose-escalation patients: two with cutaneous melanoma and one with hepatocellular carcinoma. Of the roughly 54 patients in dose escalation, 19 had hepatocellular carcinoma, roughly 15 had melanoma, 9 had renal cell carcinoma and 9 had head and neck cancer. The purpose of peripheral TCRbeta sequencing was to test whether ivuxolimab changed TCR sequence diversity and led to clonal T-cell expansion. Patients were allowed to have had prior anti-PD-1, anti-PD-L1 or anti-CTLA-4 therapy, and around two fifths of the dose-escalation patients had been treated with checkpoint inhibitors.

A remark on this clone: Its specific antigen is unknown. Base qualities are not provided; no much larger clone lies one nucleotide away.

Results the study describes overall, beyond this receptor: In the 0.1-3.0 mg/kg groups, partial responders had among the lowest normalized peripheral clonal expansion, particularly in CD8+ T cells. Low levels of normalized T-cell clonal expansion were also seen in some patients who did not respond. Which antigens the clonally expanded peripheral T cells were specific for was not determined. At doses of 0.1 to 3.0 mg/kg, clonal expansion of both CD4+ and CD8+ blood T cells was observed from baseline to week 6. On average, CD8+ T cells showed more expanded clones than CD4+ T cells after ivuxolimab.

From its cysteine to its phenylalanine, the CDR3 spans 15 amino acids. CDR3 DNA only is kept here, 45 bases in frame from base 1. V loses 8 bases of germline sequence and J loses 6 bases, and the interval between the two ends is 19 bases. Via the germline V gene (reference sequence), CDR1 is MNHNY and CDR2 SVGAGI. The trial excluded patients who had a history of autoimmune disease or were on systemic immunosuppression. In every dose cohort, peripheral blood was drawn for TCR sequencing at baseline, cycle 4 day 1, and cycle 7 day 1. Samples came from an open-label, multicenter, first-in-human phase I dose-escalation trial of ivuxolimab. Adults with locally advanced or metastatic head and neck squamous cell, hepatocellular, melanoma or renal cell carcinoma were enrolled in the trial. Before TCR sequencing, CD4+ and CD8+ T cells were separately sorted from peripheral blood. Genomic DNA was extracted from sorted cells for sequencing of the TCRbeta CDR3 region. TCRbeta CDR3 regions were sequenced using the immunoSEQ Assay. In TCRdb, the immuneACCESS table is reduced to in-frame sequences with V and J assigned. These tables do not hold every clone; where another copy was compared, an unresolved V gene accounts for under half, and the others remain unexplained. Across this sample there are fewer than 45,000 clones, with 75% to 90% seen only once. The ten largest clones represent around 0.56% of the sample.

This receptor was obtained from an adult with an advanced solid tumor such as melanoma, head and neck, liver or kidney cancer. This sample comprised CD4+ or CD8+ T cells sorted from blood, obtained in a trial of the OX40 agonist ivuxolimab. The V and J segments used are TRBV6-6 and TRBJ2-2; a tentative D match to TRBD1 spans 6 bases. The DNA reads as follows: TGTGCCAGCCACCCTGGGACAAAGCGTTCCGGGGAGCTGTTTTTT. This gives the protein CASHPGTKRSGELFF.